This T cell receptor beta chain was profiled in a study of OX40 agonist ivuxolimab in advanced cancers. Turning to the study itself: Patients with prior anti-PD-1, anti-PD-L1 or anti-CTLA-4 therapy were eligible; 40% to 45% had some. Study outcomes and limitations: Nonresponders included some who also had low normalized T-cell clonal expansion. At doses 0.1 to 3.0 mg/kg, CD4+ and CD8+ clones expanded.

CDR1 is SGHVS and CDR2 is FQNEAQ in the germline V gene. The germline V and J ends were trimmed by 5 bases and 1 base, with 12 bases remaining between them. The CDR3 is 15 amino acids. Only a few counts were recorded for this clone. The antigen is not known. The method was immunoSEQ multiplex PCR; TCRdb's version includes in-frame clones alone and lacks a portion of them. The sample shows about 66,000 clones, roughly four fifths of them seen only once. Sampling times: baseline, cycle 4 day 1, cycle 7 day 1. The sequencing here drew on CD4+ or CD8+ T cells sorted from blood, taken in a trial of the OX40 agonist ivuxolimab. The chain joins TRBV7-8 to TRBJ1-3; no definite D call. The receptor's source is an adult with an advanced solid tumor such as melanoma, head and neck, liver or kidney cancer. DNA for the CDR3: TGTGCCAGCAGCCCCTCGGCCGCTTCTGGAAACACCATATATTTT. Translation gives CASSPSAASGNTIYF.